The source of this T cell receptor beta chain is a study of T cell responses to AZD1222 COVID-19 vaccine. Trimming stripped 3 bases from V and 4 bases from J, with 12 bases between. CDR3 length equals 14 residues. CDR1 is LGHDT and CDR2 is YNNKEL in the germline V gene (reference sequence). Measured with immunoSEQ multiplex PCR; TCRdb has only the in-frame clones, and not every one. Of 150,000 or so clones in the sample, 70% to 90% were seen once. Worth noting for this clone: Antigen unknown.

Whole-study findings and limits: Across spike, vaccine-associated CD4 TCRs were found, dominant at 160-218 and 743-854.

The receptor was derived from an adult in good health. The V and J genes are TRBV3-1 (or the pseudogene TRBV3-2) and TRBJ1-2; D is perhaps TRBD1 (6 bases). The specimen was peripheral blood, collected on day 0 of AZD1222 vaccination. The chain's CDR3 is CASSHMTGSYGYTF. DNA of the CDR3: TGTGCCAGCAGCCATATGACAGGTTCCTATGGCTACACCTTC.